This T cell receptor beta chain appears in the sequencing data of a study of control samples from healthy donors and cancer patients. The protocol was immunoSEQ multiplex PCR, while the TCRdb copy is restricted to in-frame clones and leaves out a portion. The top ten clones hold about 1.3% of a sample with under 85,000 clones, 80% to 95% of them seen once. The sequencing sample was made of PBMCs. The receptor was isolated from a woman aged 40 to 55 with lung cancer.

The CDR3 region is CATNSGWSNTGELFF. CDR3 in DNA: TGTGCCACGAACTCGGGGTGGAGTAACACCGGGGAGCTGTTTTTT. The chain recombines TRBV5-6 with TRBJ2-2; D possibly corresponds to TRBD2 (5 bases). This CDR3 region has 15 residues. The V and J ends lost 9 bases and 2 bases respectively, with 17 bases between them. Germline loops: CDR1 SGHDT, CDR2 YYEEEE.